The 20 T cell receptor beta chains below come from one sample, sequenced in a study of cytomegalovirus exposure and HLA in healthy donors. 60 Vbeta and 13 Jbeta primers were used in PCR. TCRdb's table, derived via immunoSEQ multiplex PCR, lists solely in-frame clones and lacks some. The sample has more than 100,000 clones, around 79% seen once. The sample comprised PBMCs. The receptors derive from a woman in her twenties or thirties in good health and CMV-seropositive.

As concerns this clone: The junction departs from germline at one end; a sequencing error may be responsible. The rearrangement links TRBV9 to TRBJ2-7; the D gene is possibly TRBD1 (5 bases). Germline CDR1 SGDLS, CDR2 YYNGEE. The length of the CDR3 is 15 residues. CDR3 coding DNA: TGTACCAGCAGCGTAGCAGGGTCGAGCTCCTACGAGCAGTACTTC. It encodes CTSSVAGSSSYEQYF.

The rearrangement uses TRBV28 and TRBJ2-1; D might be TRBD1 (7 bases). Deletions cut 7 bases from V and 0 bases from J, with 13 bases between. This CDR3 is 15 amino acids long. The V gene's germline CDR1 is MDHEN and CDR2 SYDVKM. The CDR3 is CASKEGAPSYNEQFF. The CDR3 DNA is TGTGCCAGCAAGGAGGGGGCGCCCTCCTACAATGAGCAGTTCTTC.

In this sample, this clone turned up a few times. The CDR3 sequence: CASSFLTDTQYF. CDR3 nucleotide sequence: TGCGCCAGCAGCTTCCTCACAGATACGCAGTATTTT. J is TRBJ2-3 and V is TRBV5-1, with unresolved D. This CDR3 contains 12 residues. The germline CDR1 and CDR2 sequences are SGHRS and YFSETQ. Trimming took 2 bases from V and 2 from J, leaving 3 bases between them.

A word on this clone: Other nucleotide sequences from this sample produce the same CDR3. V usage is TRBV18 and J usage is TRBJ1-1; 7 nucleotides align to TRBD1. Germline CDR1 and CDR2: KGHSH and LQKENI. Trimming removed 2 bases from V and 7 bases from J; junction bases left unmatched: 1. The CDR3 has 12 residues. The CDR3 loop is CASSPTGDEAFF. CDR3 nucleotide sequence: TGTGCCAGCTCACCAACAGGGGATGAAGCTTTCTTT.

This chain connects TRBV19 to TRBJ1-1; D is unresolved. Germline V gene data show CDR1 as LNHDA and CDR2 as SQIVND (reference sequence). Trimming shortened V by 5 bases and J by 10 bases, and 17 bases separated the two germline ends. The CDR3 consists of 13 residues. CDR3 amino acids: CASSPRAPAGAFF. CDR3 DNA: TGTGCCAGTAGTCCGAGGGCCCCCGCGGGAGCTTTCTTT.

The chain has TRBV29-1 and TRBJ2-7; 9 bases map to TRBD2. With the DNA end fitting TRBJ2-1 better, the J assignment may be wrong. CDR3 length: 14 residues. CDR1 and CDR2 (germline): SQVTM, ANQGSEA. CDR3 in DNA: TGCAGCGTTGAGGCGGGGGGGGCCCCCAATGAGCAGTTCTTC. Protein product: CSVEAGGAPNEQFF.

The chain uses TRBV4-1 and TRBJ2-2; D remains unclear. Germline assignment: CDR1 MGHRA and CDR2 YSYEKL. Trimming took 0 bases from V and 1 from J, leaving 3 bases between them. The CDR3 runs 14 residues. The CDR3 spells CASSQDLNTGELFF. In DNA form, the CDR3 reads TGCGCCAGCAGCCAAGATCTGAACACCGGGGAGCTGTTTTTT.

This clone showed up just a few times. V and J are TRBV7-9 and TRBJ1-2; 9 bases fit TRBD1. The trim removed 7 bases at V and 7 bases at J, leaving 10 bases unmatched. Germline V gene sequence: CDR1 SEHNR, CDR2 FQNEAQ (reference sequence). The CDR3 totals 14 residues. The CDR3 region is CASTTPGTGSGYTF. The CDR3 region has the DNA TGTGCCAGCACCACCCCCGGGACAGGGTCTGGCTACACCTTC.

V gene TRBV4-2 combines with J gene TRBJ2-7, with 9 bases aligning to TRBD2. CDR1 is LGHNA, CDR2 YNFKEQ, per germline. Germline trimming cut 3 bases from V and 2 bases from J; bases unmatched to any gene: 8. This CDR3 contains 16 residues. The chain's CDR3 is CASSHRRGGAPYEQYF. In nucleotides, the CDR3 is TGTGCCAGCAGCCATAGGCGGGGGGGCGCCCCCTACGAGCAGTACTTC.

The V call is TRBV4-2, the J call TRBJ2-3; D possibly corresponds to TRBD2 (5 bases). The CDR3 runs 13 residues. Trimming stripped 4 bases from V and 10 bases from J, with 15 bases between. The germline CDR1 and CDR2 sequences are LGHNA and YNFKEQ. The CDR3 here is CASSRDQDGAQYF. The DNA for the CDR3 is TGTGCCAGCAGCCGCGATCAGGACGGGGCGCAGTATTTT.

CDR3 nucleotide sequence: TGTGCCAGCAGCCGGGACAGGGGGCCTGATTCACCCCTCCACTTT. Protein: CASSRDRGPDSPLHF. J is TRBJ1-6 and V is TRBV4-2, with 12 bases lining up with TRBD1. V shed 4 bases and J 8 bases; nucleotides not matched to a gene: 3. The CDR3 is 15 residues long. Germline CDR1 reads LGHNA; CDR2 reads YNFKEQ.

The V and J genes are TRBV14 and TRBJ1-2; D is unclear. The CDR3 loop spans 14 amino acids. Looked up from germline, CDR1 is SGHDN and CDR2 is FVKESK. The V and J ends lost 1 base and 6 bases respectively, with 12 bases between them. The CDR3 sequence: CASSQASGKDGYTF. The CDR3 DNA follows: TGTGCCAGCAGCCAAGCCTCGGGGAAGGATGGCTACACCTTC.

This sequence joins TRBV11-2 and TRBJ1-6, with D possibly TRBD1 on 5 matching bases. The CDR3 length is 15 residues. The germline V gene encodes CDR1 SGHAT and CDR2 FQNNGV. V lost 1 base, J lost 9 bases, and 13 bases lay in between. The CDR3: CASSLGGSFGSPLHF. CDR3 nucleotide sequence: TGTGCCAGCAGCTTAGGGGGCAGTTTCGGTTCACCCCTCCACTTT.

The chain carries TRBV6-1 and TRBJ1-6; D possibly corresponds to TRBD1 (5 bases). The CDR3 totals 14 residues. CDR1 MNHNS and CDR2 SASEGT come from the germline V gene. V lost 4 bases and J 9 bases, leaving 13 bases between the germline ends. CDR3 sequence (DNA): TGTGCCAGCAGTGTGGGGCCGCGAGCTTCACCCCTCCACTTT. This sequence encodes CASSVGPRASPLHF.

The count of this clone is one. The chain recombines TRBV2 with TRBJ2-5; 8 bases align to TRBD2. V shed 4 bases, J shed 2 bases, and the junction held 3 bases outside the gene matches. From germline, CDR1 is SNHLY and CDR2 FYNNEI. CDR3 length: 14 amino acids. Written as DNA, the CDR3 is TGTGCCAGCAGTGGACCGGGGGGGCAAGAGACCCAGTACTTC. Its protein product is CASSGPGGQETQYF.

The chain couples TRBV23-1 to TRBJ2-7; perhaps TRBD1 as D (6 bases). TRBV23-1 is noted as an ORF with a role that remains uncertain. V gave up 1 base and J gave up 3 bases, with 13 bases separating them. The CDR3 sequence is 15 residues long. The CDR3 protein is CASSQYETGLYEQYF. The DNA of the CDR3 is TGCGCCAGCAGTCAATACGAGACAGGCCTCTACGAGCAGTACTTC.

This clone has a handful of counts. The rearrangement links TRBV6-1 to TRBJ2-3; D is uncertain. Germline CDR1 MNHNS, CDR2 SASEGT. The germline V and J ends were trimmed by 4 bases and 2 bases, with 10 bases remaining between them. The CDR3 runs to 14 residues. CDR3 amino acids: CASSARHITDTQYF. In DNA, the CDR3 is TGTGCCAGCAGTGCCCGCCACATCACAGATACGCAGTATTTT.

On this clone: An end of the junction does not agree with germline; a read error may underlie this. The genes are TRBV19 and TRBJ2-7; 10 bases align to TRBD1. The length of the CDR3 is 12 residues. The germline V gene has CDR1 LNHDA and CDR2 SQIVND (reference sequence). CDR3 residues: CASSISGQGPIF. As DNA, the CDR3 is TGTGCCAGTAGTATTTCGGGACAGGGGCCCATCTTC.

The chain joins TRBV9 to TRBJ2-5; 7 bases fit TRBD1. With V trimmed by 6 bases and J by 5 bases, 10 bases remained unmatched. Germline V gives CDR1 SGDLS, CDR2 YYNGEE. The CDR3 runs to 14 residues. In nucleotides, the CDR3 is TGTGCCAGCACTCCCCGTTGGGACAGCGAGACCCAGTACTTC. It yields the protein CASTPRWDSETQYF.

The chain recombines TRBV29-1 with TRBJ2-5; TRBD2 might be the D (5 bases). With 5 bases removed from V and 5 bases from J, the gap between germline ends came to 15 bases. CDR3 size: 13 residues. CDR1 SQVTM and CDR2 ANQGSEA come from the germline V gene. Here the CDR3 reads CSVSPLGGETQYF. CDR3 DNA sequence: TGCAGCGTTTCCCCATTAGGCGGGGAGACCCAGTACTTC.